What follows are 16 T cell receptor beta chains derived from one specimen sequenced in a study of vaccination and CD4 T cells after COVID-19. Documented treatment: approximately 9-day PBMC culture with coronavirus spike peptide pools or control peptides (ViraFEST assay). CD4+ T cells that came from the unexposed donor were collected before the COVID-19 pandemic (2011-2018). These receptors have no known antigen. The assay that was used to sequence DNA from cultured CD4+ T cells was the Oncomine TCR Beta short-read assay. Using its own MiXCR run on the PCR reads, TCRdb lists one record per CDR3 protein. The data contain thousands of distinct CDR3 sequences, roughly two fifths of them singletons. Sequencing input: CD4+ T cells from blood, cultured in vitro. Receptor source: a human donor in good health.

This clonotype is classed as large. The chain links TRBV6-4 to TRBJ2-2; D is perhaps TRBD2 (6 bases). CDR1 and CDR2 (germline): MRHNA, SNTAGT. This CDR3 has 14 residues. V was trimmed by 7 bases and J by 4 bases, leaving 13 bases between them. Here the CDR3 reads CASKVELATGELFF. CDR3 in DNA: TGTGCCAGCAAGGTCGAACTAGCCACCGGGGAGCTGTTTTTT.

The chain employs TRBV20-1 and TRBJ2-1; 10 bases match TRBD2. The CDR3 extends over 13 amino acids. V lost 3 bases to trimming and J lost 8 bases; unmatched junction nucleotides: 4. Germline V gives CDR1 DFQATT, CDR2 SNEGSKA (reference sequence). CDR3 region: CSASLAGVYEQFF. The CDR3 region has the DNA TGCAGTGCTAGTCTAGCGGGAGTTTATGAGCAGTTCTTC.

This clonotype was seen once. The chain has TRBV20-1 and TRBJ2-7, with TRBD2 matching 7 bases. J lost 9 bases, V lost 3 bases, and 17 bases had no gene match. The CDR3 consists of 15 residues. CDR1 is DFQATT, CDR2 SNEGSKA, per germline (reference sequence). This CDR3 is CSARGELAPTGGQYF. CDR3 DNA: TGCAGTGCTAGGGGAGAACTAGCCCCAACGGGAGGGCAGTACTTC.

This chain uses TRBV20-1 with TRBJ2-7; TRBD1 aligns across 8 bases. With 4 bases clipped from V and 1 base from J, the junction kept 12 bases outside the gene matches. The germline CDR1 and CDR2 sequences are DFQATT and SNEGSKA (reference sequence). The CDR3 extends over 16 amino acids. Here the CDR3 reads CSATSPGQGLSYEQYF. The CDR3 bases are TGCAGTGCTACCTCCCCCGGACAGGGCCTTTCCTACGAGCAGTACTTC.

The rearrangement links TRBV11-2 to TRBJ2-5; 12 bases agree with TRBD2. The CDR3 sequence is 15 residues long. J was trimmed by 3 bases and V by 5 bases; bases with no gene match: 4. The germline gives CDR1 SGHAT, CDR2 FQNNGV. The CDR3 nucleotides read TGTGCCAGCAGCAAGGGACTAGCGGGTAAAGAGACCCAGTACTTC. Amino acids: CASSKGLAGKETQYF.

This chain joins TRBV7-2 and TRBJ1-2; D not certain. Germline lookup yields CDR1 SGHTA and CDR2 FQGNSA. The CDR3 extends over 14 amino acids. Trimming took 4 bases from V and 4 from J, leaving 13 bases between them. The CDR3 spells CASSSKGRSYGYTF. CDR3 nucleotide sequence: TGTGCCAGCAGCTCGAAGGGAAGAAGCTATGGCTACACCTTC.

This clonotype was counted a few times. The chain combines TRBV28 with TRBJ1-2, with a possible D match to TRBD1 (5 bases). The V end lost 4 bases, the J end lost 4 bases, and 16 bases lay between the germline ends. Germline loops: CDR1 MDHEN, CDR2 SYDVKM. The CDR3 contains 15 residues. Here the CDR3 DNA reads TGTGCCAGCAGTTCCGGGACCGCATCTGTCTATGGCTACACCTTC. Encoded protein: CASSSGTASVYGYTF.

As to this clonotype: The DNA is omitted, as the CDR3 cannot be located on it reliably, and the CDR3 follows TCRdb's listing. CDR3 sequence reads: CASTSVGTGGKVFF. The chain combines TRBV19 with TRBJ1-1; the D call TRBD1 from the table was never checked on the DNA. The CDR3 is 14 amino acids long, termini counted. The V gene's germline CDR1 is LNHDA and CDR2 SQIVND (reference sequence).

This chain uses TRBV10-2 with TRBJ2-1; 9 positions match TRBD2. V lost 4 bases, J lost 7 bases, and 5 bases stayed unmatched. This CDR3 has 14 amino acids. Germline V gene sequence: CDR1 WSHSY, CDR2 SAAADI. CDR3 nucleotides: TGCGCCAGCAGTGCGGGCGGGGGGGGGAATGAGCAGTTCTTC. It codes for CASSAGGGGNEQFF.

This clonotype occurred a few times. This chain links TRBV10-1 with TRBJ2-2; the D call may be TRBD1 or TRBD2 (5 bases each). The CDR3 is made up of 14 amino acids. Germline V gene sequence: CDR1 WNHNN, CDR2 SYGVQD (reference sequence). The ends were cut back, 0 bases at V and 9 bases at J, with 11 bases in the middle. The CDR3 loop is CASSESGERRELFF. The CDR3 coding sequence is TGCGCCAGCAGTGAGTCGGGGGAACGAAGGGAGCTGTTTTTT.

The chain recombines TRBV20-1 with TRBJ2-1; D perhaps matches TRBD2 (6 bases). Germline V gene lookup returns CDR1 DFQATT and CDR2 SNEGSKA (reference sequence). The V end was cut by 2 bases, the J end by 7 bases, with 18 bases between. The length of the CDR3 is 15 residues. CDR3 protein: CSARTLSGVSNEQFF. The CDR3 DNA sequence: TGCAGTGCTAGAACCCTTTCGGGAGTAAGTAATGAGCAGTTCTTC.

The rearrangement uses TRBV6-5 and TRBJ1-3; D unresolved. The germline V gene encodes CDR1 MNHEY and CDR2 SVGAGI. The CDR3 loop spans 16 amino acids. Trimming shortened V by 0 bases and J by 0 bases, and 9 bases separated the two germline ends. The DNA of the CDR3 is TGTGCCAGCAGTTACTCGGACGTTAGCTCTGGAAACACCATATATTTT. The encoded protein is CASSYSDVSSGNTIYF.

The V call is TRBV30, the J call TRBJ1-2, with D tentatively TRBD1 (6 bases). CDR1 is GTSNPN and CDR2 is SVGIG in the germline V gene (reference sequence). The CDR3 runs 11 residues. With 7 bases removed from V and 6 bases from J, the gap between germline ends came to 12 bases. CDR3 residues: CAFQGGHGYTF. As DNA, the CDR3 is TGTGCCTTCCAAGGGGGGCATGGCTACACCTTC.

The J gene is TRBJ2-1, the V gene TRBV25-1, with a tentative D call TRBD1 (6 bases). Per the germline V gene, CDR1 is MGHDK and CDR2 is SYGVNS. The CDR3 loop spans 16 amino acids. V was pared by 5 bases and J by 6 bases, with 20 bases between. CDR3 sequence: CASSKGGRRVVNEQFF. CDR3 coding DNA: TGTGCCAGCAGTAAAGGGGGACGTAGGGTGGTCAATGAGCAGTTCTTC. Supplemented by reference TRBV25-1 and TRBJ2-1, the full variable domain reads EADIYQTPRYLVIGTGKKITLECSQTMGHDKMYWYQQDPGMELHLIHYSYGVNSTEKGDLSSESTVSRIRTEHFPLTLESARPSHTSQYLCASSKGGRRVVNEQFFGPGTRLTVL.

CDR3 bases: TGTGCCACCAGCGACGAGTTTCAGCCCCAGCATTTT. Residues: CATSDEFQPQHF. V and J are TRBV24-1 and TRBJ1-5; D not resolved. Trimming left V 7 bases short and J 6 bases short, with 9 bases between. Germline-derived CDR1 and CDR2 are KGHDR and SFDVKD. The CDR3 consists of 12 residues.

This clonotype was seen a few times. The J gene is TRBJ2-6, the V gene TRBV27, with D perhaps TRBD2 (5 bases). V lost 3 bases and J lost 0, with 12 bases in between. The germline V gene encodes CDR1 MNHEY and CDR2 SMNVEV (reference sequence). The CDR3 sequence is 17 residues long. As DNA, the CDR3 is TGTGCCAGCAGTTTCCGTCAGACTAACTCTGGGGCCAACGTCCTGACTTTC. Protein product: CASSFRQTNSGANVLTF.